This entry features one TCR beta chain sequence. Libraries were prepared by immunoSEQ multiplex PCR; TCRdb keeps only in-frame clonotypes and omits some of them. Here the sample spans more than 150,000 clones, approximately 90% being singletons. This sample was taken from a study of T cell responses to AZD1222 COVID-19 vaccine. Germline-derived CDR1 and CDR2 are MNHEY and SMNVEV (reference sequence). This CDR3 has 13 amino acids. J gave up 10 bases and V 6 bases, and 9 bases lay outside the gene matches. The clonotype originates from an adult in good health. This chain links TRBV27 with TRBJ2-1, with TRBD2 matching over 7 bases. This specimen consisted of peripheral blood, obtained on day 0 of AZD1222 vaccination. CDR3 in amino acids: CASRTPAGDEQFF. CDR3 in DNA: TGTGCCAGCAGAACCCCCGCGGGAGACGAGCAGTTCTTC.